The 25 T cell receptor beta chains below were found in one sample sequenced in a study of T-cell reconstitution after alpha-beta-depleted transplantation in children. Preparing the TCRbeta library involved the use of unique molecular identifiers. TCRdb re-called the PCR reads with MiXCR, one entry per CDR3 protein. The sample lists some 29,000 distinct CDR3 sequences; roughly 6.3% were seen once. Sequences were derived from PBMCs, mostly from graft donor cells, sampled 180 days after TCRalphabeta/CD19-depleted stem cell transplant. The origin of the receptors is a male patient younger than 18 who had a stem cell transplant for acute myeloid leukemia, so the T cells may come from the graft donor.

This clonotype came up many times. The rearrangement joins TRBV6-2 or TRBV6-3 to TRBJ1-1, with a weak D call TRBD1 (5 bases). Germline loops: CDR1 MNHEY, CDR2 SVGEGT. The CDR3 length is 14 residues. Trimming shortened V by 5 bases and J by 4 bases, and 14 bases separated the two germline ends. The CDR3 DNA reads as TGTGCCAGCAGTCCTCCGCGGAGGGGCACTGAAGCTTTCTTT. Protein: CASSPPRRGTEAFF.

This clonotype was picked up many times. The J gene is TRBJ1-2, the V gene TRBV3-1; TRBD1 agrees at 10 bases. With 4 bases clipped from V and 2 bases from J, the junction kept 4 bases outside the gene matches. The germline V gene encodes CDR1 LGHDT and CDR2 YNNKEL (reference sequence). This CDR3 region has 15 residues. CDR3 sequence (DNA): TGTGCCAGCAGCCCTCGGACAGGGGGGAACTATGGCTACACCTTC. This encodes CASSPRTGGNYGYTF.

Notes on this clonotype: Possible read error: a much larger clone is one base away. The chain uses TRBV7-2 and TRBJ2-7, with D unclear. Germline assignment: CDR1 SGHTA and CDR2 FQGNSA. The CDR3 is 14 residues long. V lost 7 bases to trimming and J lost 0 bases, with 13 bases between them. In DNA form, the CDR3 reads TGTGCCAGCACCTACGTCGTCGGCTCCTACGAGCAGTACTTC. The encoded protein is CASTYVVGSYEQYF.

This clonotype was seen at least ten times. The rearrangement links TRBV6-2 or TRBV6-3 to TRBJ1-1; 10 nucleotides match TRBD1. The V gene's germline CDR1 is MNHEY and CDR2 SVGEGT. The V segment lost 2 bases and the J segment 6 bases; nucleotides outside the gene matches: 3. This CDR3 spans 14 amino acids. The CDR3, as DNA: TGTGCCAGCAGTTACAGACAGGGGGCTTCTGAAGCTTTCTTT. This sequence encodes CASSYRQGASEAFF.

The rearrangement joins TRBV6-2 or TRBV6-3 to TRBJ2-1; 10 positions agree with TRBD2. This CDR3 comprises 14 residues. Germline CDR1 and CDR2: MNHEY and SVGEGT. The V gene end was trimmed by 7 bases and the J gene end by 7 bases; junction bases not matched to a gene: 7. CDR3 sequence reads: CASTRAGGLNEQFF. CDR3 nucleotide sequence: TGTGCCAGCACCAGAGCGGGAGGGTTGAATGAGCAGTTCTTC.

This clonotype came up many times. This rearrangement joins TRBV12-3 or TRBV12-4 to TRBJ1-2; D perhaps matches TRBD1 (6 bases). Trimming removed 7 bases from V and 1 base from J, with 16 bases in between. CDR3 length: 15 amino acids. The CDR3 sequence is CASIQIGTFNYGYTF. CDR3 DNA sequence: TGTGCCAGCATCCAAATCGGGACATTTAACTATGGCTACACCTTC.

Relative to its sample, this clonotype is medium-sized. The chain is built from TRBV11-1 and TRBJ2-7; TRBD2 aligns across 7 bases. The CDR3 has 14 residues. Germline V gene data show CDR1 as SGHAT and CDR2 as FQDESV (reference sequence). V was pared by 8 bases and J by 3 bases, with 10 bases of the junction left unmatched. CDR3 bases: TGTGCCAGCGAATCGGGACTACCCAACTACGAGCAGTACTTC. Amino acids: CASESGLPNYEQYF. Using reference TRBV11-1 and TRBJ2-7 for the parts outside the CDR3, the full variable domain is EAEVAQSPRYKITEKSQAVAFWCDPISGHATLYWYRQILGQGPELLVQFQDESVVDDSQLPKDRFSAERLKGVDSTLKIQPAELGDSAMYLCASESGLPNYEQYFGPGTRLTVT.

The sample holds many counts of this clonotype. The chain links TRBV2 to TRBJ1-5; no definite D call. The CDR3 is 13 residues long. The germline V and J ends were trimmed by 5 bases and 3 bases, with 8 bases remaining between them. Germline CDR1 and CDR2: SNHLY and FYNNEI. The CDR3 is CASSMDLNQPQHF. In DNA form, the CDR3 reads TGTGCCAGCAGTATGGACCTCAATCAGCCCCAGCATTTT.

This clonotype showed up many times. The chain recombines TRBV6-2 or TRBV6-3 with TRBJ2-2; 9 bases fit TRBD2. Germline lookup yields CDR1 MNHEY and CDR2 SVGEGT. This CDR3 spans 17 amino acids. Trimming at V came to 2 bases and at J to 4 bases, leaving 8 bases not matched to a gene. The CDR3 DNA is TGTGCCAGCAGTTACACACTTAGCGGGAGTGGCACCGGGGAGCTGTTTTTT. Its translation: CASSYTLSGSGTGELFF.

Worth noting for this clonotype: A read error may produce the germline difference seen at one junction end. This chain uses TRBV6-7 with TRBJ2-5; 7 bases map to TRBD2. TRBV6-7 is given ORF status, its function remaining uncertain. The CDR3 is 17 amino acids. CDR3 DNA: TGTGCCACCAGTTACCCCCTGGGGGGAGGGGATAAAGAGACCCAGTACTTC. The encoded protein is CATSYPLGGGDKETQYF.

This clonotype was recorded at least ten times. The CDR3 DNA is TGTGCCAGCAGTTACCATGGGGTAGGGAACACTGAAGCTTTCTTT. Translating gives CASSYHGVGNTEAFF. The rearrangement joins TRBV6-5 to TRBJ1-1; D is undetermined. Per germline, CDR1 MNHEY and CDR2 SVGAGI. Trimming removed 2 bases at V and 1 base at J, with 11 bases between. The length of the CDR3 is 15 residues.

This clonotype has ten or more counts. The chain employs TRBV6-5 and TRBJ2-1; D uncertain. Germline V gene data show CDR1 as MNHEY and CDR2 as SVGAGI. Deletions cut 0 bases from V and 3 bases from J, with 6 bases between. CDR3 length: 14 amino acids. The CDR3 region is CASSYSPIYNEQFF. The CDR3 DNA follows: TGTGCCAGCAGTTACTCGCCTATCTACAATGAGCAGTTCTTC.

This clonotype was observed at least ten times. V gene TRBV5-1 combines with J gene TRBJ2-7; D ambiguous. Germline V lookup: CDR1 SGHRS, CDR2 YFSETQ. The CDR3 sequence is 15 residues long. The V and J ends lost 5 bases and 3 bases respectively, with 18 bases between them. The CDR3: CASRTHPDVGYEQYF. The CDR3, as DNA: TGCGCCAGCAGGACCCACCCTGACGTCGGCTACGAGCAGTACTTC.

This clonotype was seen a few times. J is TRBJ2-1 and V is TRBV6-2 or TRBV6-3; 13 nucleotides agree with TRBD2. The germline CDR1 and CDR2 sequences are MNHEY and SVGEGT. Trimming removed 6 bases from V and 8 bases from J; junction bases left unmatched: 7. The CDR3 loop spans 15 amino acids. In DNA, the CDR3 is TGTGCCAGCAGATACGGACTAGCGGGAGTGGATGAGCAGTTCTTC. This translates into CASRYGLAGVDEQFF.

This clonotype was seen only a few times. CDR3 region: CASSPTGPRGNIQYF. CDR3 coding DNA: TGTGCCAGCAGCCCGACAGGCCCCCGGGGAAACATTCAGTACTTC. The V call is TRBV6-2 or TRBV6-3, the J call TRBJ2-4; D possibly corresponds to TRBD1 (6 bases). The CDR3 is made up of 15 amino acids. Germline V lookup: CDR1 MNHEY, CDR2 SVGEGT. Trimming shortened V by 6 bases and J by 6 bases, and 18 bases separated the two germline ends.

V usage is TRBV11-1 and J usage is TRBJ2-7, with 9 positions matching TRBD2. The CDR3 consists of 15 residues. Trimming took 4 bases from V and 5 from J; bases not matched to a gene: 9. Germline CDR1 and CDR2: SGHAT and FQDESV (reference sequence). CDR3 nucleotides: TGTGCCAGCAGCTCCTCCTGGGTAGCGGGAGACGAGCAGTACTTC. Its protein product is CASSSSWVAGDEQYF.

This clonotype was seen only a few times. The chain couples TRBV23-1 to TRBJ2-3; a possible D gene is TRBD2 (6 bases). TRBV23-1 is an open reading frame whose function is uncertain. The CDR3 loop spans 13 amino acids. The ends were cut back, 5 bases at V and 4 bases at J, with 10 bases in the middle. This CDR3 reads CASSGGLADTQYF. The CDR3 nucleotides read TGCGCCAGCAGTGGGGGACTGGCAGATACGCAGTATTTT.

The sample holds many counts of this clonotype. This chain uses TRBV7-3 with TRBJ2-2; 11 bases map to TRBD1. After removal of 3 bases from V and 7 bases from J, the junction contained 1 base not matched to a gene. Germline CDR1 reads SGHTA; CDR2 reads FQGTGA. The CDR3 is 14 residues long. The CDR3 loop reads CASSFGTGGGELFF. The CDR3 nucleotides are TGTGCCAGCAGCTTCGGGACAGGGGGCGGGGAGCTGTTTTTT.

By sample share, this clonotype is medium-sized. The rearrangement joins TRBV6-5 to TRBJ1-5; D is possibly TRBD1 (6 bases). The CDR3 spans 13 residues. CDR1 MNHEY and CDR2 SVGAGI come from the germline V gene. V was clipped by 6 bases and J by 3 bases, with 9 bases between them. CDR3 sequence: CASRRQANQPQHF. The DNA for the CDR3 is TGTGCCAGCAGGCGACAGGCCAATCAGCCCCAGCATTTT.

Many counts were recorded for this clonotype. The chain carries TRBV7-2 and TRBJ2-5; D remains ambiguous. CDR3 size: 14 residues. Germline-derived CDR1 and CDR2 are SGHTA and FQGNSA. Between the trimmed V and J ends, which lost 0 bases and 4 bases, there was a span of 9 bases. In DNA, the CDR3 is TGTGCCAGCAGCTTAGCAGGCAGAAGAGAGACCCAGTACTTC. Encoded protein: CASSLAGRRETQYF.

This clonotype was counted ten times or more. This chain uses TRBV3-1 with TRBJ2-1, with 7 positions matching TRBD2. The CDR3 has 15 residues. The germline V gene encodes CDR1 LGHDT and CDR2 YNNKEL (reference sequence). With 4 bases clipped from V and 6 bases from J, the junction kept 9 bases outside the gene matches. The DNA of the CDR3 is TGTGCCAGCAGCCGGGGGGGACTACTGGGCAATGAGCAGTTCTTC. This gives the protein CASSRGGLLGNEQFF.

This clonotype was seen many times. The gene calls are TRBV20-1 and TRBJ2-1, with D possibly being TRBD2 (6 bases). Germline lookup yields CDR1 DFQATT and CDR2 SNEGSKA (reference sequence). The CDR3 has 14 amino acids. V was trimmed by 4 bases and J by 0 bases, leaving 10 bases between them. Written as DNA, the CDR3 is TGCAGTGCTAAGGGACTCGACTCCTACAATGAGCAGTTCTTC. This sequence encodes CSAKGLDSYNEQFF.

At least ten counts were recorded for this clonotype. V gene TRBV29-1 combines with J gene TRBJ1-4; no firm D call. CDR1 and CDR2 from the germline V gene are SQVTM and ANQGSEA. The CDR3 is 13 residues long. V was trimmed by 4 bases and J by 3 bases, leaving 9 bases between them. The CDR3 DNA reads TGCAGCGTTGGAAGGACCTCTAATGAAAAACTGTTTTTT. It encodes CSVGRTSNEKLFF.

This clonotype occurred many times. The chain recombines TRBV27 with TRBJ1-5, with 8 positions matching TRBD1. CDR1 is MNHEY and CDR2 is SMNVEV in the germline V gene (reference sequence). The CDR3 spans 18 residues. Trimming took 0 bases from V and 5 from J; bases not matched to a gene: 12. The CDR3 bases are TGTGCCAGCAGTTTATCCCACTCTTTGGGGACAGGTTATCAGCCCCAGCATTTT. The encoded protein is CASSLSHSLGTGYQPQHF.

The sample holds many counts of this clonotype. At one end, the junction sequence differs from germline, possibly due to a read error. The chain couples TRBV5-5 to TRBJ2-2; no definite D call. CDR3 length: 12 amino acids. CDR1 is SGHKS, CDR2 YYEKEE, per germline (reference sequence). CDR3 amino acids: CASRLGTRELFF. DNA of the CDR3: TGTGCCAGCAGATTGGGCACCCGGGAGCTGTTTTTT.